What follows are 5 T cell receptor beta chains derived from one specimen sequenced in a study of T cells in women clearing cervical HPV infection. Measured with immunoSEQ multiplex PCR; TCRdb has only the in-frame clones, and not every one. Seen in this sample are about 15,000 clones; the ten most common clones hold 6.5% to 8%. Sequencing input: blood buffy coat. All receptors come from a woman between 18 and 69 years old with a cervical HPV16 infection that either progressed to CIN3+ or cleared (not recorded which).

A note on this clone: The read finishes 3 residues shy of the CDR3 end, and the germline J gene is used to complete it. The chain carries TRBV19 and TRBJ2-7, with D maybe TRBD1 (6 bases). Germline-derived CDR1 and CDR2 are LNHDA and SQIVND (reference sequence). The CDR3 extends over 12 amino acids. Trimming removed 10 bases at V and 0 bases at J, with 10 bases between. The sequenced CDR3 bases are TGTGCCACTAGACAGGACTCCTACGAG. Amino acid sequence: CATRQDSYE. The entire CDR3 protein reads CATRQDSYEQYF.

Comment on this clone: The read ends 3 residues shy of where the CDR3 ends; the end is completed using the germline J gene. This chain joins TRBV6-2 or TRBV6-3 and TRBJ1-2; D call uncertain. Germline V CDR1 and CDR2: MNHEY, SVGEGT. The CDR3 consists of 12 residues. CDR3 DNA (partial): TGTGCCAGCAGGACACTGAACAATGAC. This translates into CASRTLNND. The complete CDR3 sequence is CASRTLNNDYTF.

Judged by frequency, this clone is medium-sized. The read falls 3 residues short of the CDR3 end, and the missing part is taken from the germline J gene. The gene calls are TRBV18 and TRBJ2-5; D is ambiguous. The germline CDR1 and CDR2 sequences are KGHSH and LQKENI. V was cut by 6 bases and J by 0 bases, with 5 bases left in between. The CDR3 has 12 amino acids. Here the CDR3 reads CASSLYQETQYF. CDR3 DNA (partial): TGTGCCAGCTCCCTGTACCAAGAGACC.

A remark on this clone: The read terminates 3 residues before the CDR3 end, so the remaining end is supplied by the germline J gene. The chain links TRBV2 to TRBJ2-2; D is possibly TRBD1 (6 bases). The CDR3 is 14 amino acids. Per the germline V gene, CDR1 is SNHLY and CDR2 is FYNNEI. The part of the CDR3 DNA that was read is TGTGCCAGCAGGGACGACAGGCATAATTCACCG. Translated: CASRDDRHNSP. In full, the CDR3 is CASRDDRHNSPLFF.

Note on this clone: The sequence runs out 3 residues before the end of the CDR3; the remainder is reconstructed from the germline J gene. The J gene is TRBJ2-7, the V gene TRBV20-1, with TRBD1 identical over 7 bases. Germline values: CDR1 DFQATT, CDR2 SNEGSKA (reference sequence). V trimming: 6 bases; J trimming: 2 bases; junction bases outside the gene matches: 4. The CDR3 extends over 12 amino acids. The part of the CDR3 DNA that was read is TGCAGTGCGCCGGGACAGACCTACGAG. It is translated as CSAPGQTYE. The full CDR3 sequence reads CSAPGQTYEQYF.